These 18 T cell receptor beta chains share one sample of origin, sequenced in a study of T cell responses to AZD1222 COVID-19 vaccine. Clones were sequenced by immunoSEQ multiplex PCR, and TCRdb holds only the in-frame ones, with some missing. The repertoire consists of fewer than 200,000 clones, with 91% occurring once and the leading ten covering 1.9%. The source was peripheral blood, collected on day 0 of AZD1222 vaccination. These receptors all stem from an adult in good health.

The chain has TRBV6-5 and TRBJ1-1; the D gene is possibly TRBD1 (6 bases). Trimming left V 4 bases short and J 3 bases short, with 9 bases between. CDR1 is MNHEY and CDR2 is SVGAGI in the germline V gene. This CDR3 spans 13 amino acids. Here the CDR3 DNA reads TGTGCCAGCAGTTTGACAGGCCACACTGAAGCTTTCTTT. It specifies CASSLTGHTEAFF.

This rearrangement joins TRBV9 to TRBJ2-5; D is unresolved. The CDR3 sequence is 14 residues long. CDR1 and CDR2 from the germline V gene are SGDLS and YYNGEE. V lost 0 bases and J 2 bases, leaving 8 bases between the germline ends. CDR3 DNA sequence: TGTGCCAGCAGCGTAGCTTCACGGCAAGAGACCCAGTACTTC. Protein: CASSVASRQETQYF.

The chain combines TRBV27 with TRBJ2-1; D gene ambiguous. With 6 bases removed from V and 6 bases from J, the gap between germline ends came to 21 bases. This CDR3 has 16 amino acids. From germline, CDR1 is MNHEY and CDR2 SMNVEV (reference sequence). The CDR3 spells CASSSLSVGGLNEQFF. The CDR3 region has the DNA TGTGCCAGCAGCTCACTCAGCGTGGGTGGTCTCAATGAGCAGTTCTTC.

The V and J genes are TRBV4-1 and TRBJ1-6, with D uncertain. V was trimmed by 0 bases and J by 10 bases, leaving 10 bases between them. The germline gives CDR1 MGHRA, CDR2 YSYEKL. CDR3 size: 14 residues. The CDR3 DNA reads as TGCGCCAGCAGCCAAGAGGCCAGTCTCTCACCCCTCCACTTT. This sequence encodes CASSQEASLSPLHF.

The J gene is TRBJ1-2, the V gene TRBV4-3; 9 nucleotides agree with TRBD1. CDR1 is LGHNA and CDR2 is YSLEER in the germline V gene. V was pared by 5 bases and J by 0 bases, with 7 bases of the junction left unmatched. The CDR3 sequence is 16 residues long. CDR3 bases: TGCGCCAGCAGCGGAATGGGACAGGGACCTAACTATGGCTACACCTTC. Its protein product is CASSGMGQGPNYGYTF.

The chain uses TRBV19 and TRBJ1-5; D gene ambiguous. The germline CDR1 and CDR2 sequences are LNHDA and SQIVND (reference sequence). CDR3 size: 12 residues. V lost 3 bases to trimming and J lost 3 bases, with 3 bases between them. CDR3 in amino acids: CASSILNQPQHF. The CDR3 nucleotides are TGTGCCAGTAGTATCCTCAATCAGCCCCAGCATTTT.

This chain joins TRBV7-8 and TRBJ1-5; TRBD1 matches 7 bases. The CDR3 contains 16 residues. V trimming: 1 base; J trimming: 2 bases; junction bases outside the gene matches: 5. In germline, CDR1 is SGHVS, CDR2 FQNEAQ. Written as DNA, the CDR3 is TGTGCCAGCAGCTTAGGAGGGGGCGCGGGCAATCAGCCCCAGCATTTT. Translated, it gives CASSLGGGAGNQPQHF.

The V and J genes are TRBV9 and TRBJ1-2; 11 positions agree with TRBD1. The CDR3 totals 16 residues. CDR1 is SGDLS and CDR2 is YYNGEE in the germline V gene. V shed 0 bases, J shed 5 bases, and the junction held 6 bases outside the gene matches. The DNA for the CDR3 is TGTGCCAGCAGCGTAGCCGGGACAGGGGGTATTTATGGCTACACCTTC. It specifies CASSVAGTGGIYGYTF.

J is TRBJ1-5 and V is TRBV20-1, with D perhaps TRBD1 (5 bases). Trimming cost V 3 bases and J 0 bases, with 15 bases left between them. Germline CDR1 reads DFQATT; CDR2 reads SNEGSKA (reference sequence). This CDR3 is 16 amino acids long. The chain's CDR3 is CSASSRGPHSNQPQHF. The DNA for the CDR3 is TGCAGTGCTAGTTCCCGGGGACCCCATAGCAATCAGCCCCAGCATTTT.

This clone was seen just once. V is TRBV28 and J is TRBJ1-5, with a tentative D call TRBD1 (5 bases). The CDR3 covers 15 residues. Trimming shortened V by 6 bases and J by 2 bases, and 14 bases separated the two germline ends. CDR1 is MDHEN, CDR2 SYDVKM, per germline. CDR3 DNA: TGTGCCAGCAGGCCTCAGGGTCGGGGCAATCAGCCCCAGCATTTT. This sequence encodes CASRPQGRGNQPQHF.

J is TRBJ1-2 and V is TRBV28; possible D gene TRBD1, 6 bases. Trimming pared 3 bases from V and 8 bases from J, leaving 19 bases between. This CDR3 comprises 15 residues. CDR1 and CDR2 from the germline V gene are MDHEN and SYDVKM. The CDR3 spells CASSFSRGAAFGYTF. CDR3 nucleotide sequence: TGTGCCAGCAGTTTTAGTCGGGGGGCGGCGTTCGGCTACACCTTC.

The genes are TRBV5-1 and TRBJ2-1, with D perhaps TRBD2 (6 bases). Trimming pared 0 bases from V and 4 bases from J, leaving 14 bases between. The CDR3 is made up of 16 amino acids. Germline loops: CDR1 SGHRS, CDR2 YFSETQ. CDR3 sequence: CASSLEFRGKYNEQFF. The CDR3 DNA follows: TGCGCCAGCAGCTTGGAATTCCGCGGGAAATACAATGAGCAGTTCTTC. Together with reference TRBV5-1 and TRBJ2-1, the CDR3 gives the full variable domain: KAGVTQTPRYLIKTRGQQVTLSCSPISGHRSVSWYQQTPGQGLQFLFEYFSETQRNKGNFPGRFSGRQFSNSRSEMNVSTLELGDSALYLCASSLEFRGKYNEQFFGPGTRLTVL.

The rearrangement joins TRBV9 to TRBJ2-7; possible D gene TRBD1, 5 bases. Trimming stripped 2 bases from V and 3 bases from J, with 12 bases between. CDR1 SGDLS and CDR2 YYNGEE come from the germline V gene. This CDR3 region has 14 residues. CDR3 in amino acids: CASSVSSRDYEQYF. DNA for the CDR3: TGTGCCAGCAGCGTCAGTTCCAGGGACTACGAGCAGTACTTC.

In this sample, this clone turned up once. The chain joins TRBV5-6 to TRBJ2-1; D remains unclear. The CDR3 sequence is 12 residues long. CDR1 is SGHDT, CDR2 YYEEEE, per germline. Trimming took off 0 bases at V and 7 bases at J, with 5 bases between the two ends. The CDR3 DNA is TGTGCCAGCAGCTTGGGCCCAAATGAGCAGTTCTTC. Translating it yields CASSLGPNEQFF. Full variable domain (missing parts from reference TRBV5-6 and TRBJ2-1): DAGVTQSPTHLIKTRGQQVTLRCSPKSGHDTVSWYQQALGQGPQFIFQYYEEEERQRGNFPDRFSGHQFPNYSSELNVNALLLGDSALYLCASSLGPNEQFFGPGTRLTVL.

The chain has TRBV2 and TRBJ1-2; TRBD1 is a possible D gene (5 bases). Germline CDR1 is SNHLY and CDR2 is FYNNEI. CDR3 size: 15 residues. Trimming left V 2 bases short and J 0 bases short, with 10 bases between. The CDR3 DNA is TGTGCCAGCAGTGAAACAGGCGAACCTAACTATGGCTACACCTTC. This encodes CASSETGEPNYGYTF.

This clone was seen a handful of times. The chain carries TRBV2 and TRBJ2-3, with 7 positions matching TRBD1. Germline V lookup: CDR1 SNHLY, CDR2 FYNNEI. The J segment lost 5 bases and the V segment lost 7 bases, leaving 6 bases of the junction unmatched. The CDR3 loop spans 13 amino acids. The CDR3 nucleotides are TGTGCCAGCAAGAGGGGGCGCGGAGATACGCAGTATTTT. It codes for CASKRGRGDTQYF.

CDR3 protein: CASSQLGQTNEKLFF. For the CDR3, the DNA is TGCGCCAGCAGCCAACTGGGACAGACTAATGAAAAACTGTTTTTT. The chain combines TRBV4-3 with TRBJ1-4; 7 bases line up with TRBD1. Per the germline V gene, CDR1 is LGHNA and CDR2 is YSLEER. The junction had 2 bases not matched to a gene; V was cut back by 2 bases and J by 2 bases. There are 15 residues in the CDR3.

This sequence joins TRBV19 and TRBJ1-1; TRBD1 matches 7 bases. V gave up 3 bases and J gave up 5 bases; unmatched junction bases: 15. This CDR3 comprises 17 residues. CDR1 LNHDA and CDR2 SQIVND come from the germline V gene (reference sequence). DNA for the CDR3: TGTGCCAGTAGTATCATCCCACTCGACAGGGTAGGGACTGAAGCTTTCTTT. Its protein is CASSIIPLDRVGTEAFF.